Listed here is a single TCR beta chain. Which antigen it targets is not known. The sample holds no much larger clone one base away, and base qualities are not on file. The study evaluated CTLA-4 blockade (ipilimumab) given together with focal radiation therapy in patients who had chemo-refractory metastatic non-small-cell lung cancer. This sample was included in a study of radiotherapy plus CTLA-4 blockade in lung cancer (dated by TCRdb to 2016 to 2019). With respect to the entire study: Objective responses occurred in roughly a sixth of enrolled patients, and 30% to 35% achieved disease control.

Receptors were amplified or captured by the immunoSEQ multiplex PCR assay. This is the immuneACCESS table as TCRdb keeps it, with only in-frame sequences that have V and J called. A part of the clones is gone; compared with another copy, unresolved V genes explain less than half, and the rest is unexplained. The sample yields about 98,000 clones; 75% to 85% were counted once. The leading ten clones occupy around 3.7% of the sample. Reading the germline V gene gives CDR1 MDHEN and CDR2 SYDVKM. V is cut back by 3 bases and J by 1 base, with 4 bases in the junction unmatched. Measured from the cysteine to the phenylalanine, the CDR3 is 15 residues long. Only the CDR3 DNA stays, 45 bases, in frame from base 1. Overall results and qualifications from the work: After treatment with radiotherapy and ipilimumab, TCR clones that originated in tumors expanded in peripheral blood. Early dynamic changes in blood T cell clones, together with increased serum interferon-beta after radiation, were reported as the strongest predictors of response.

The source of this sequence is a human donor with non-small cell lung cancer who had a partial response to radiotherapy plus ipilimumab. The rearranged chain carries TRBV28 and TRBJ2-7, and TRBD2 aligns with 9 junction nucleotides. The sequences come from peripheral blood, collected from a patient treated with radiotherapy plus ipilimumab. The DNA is TGTGCCAGCAGTTTGAGTCTAGCGGGATCCTACGAGCAGTACTTC. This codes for CASSLSLAGSYEQYF. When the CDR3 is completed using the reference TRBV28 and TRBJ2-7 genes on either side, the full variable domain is DVKVTQSSRYLVKRTGEKVFLECVQDMDHENMFWYRQDPGLGLRLIYFSYDVKMKEKGDIPEGYSVSREKKERFSLILESASTNQTSMYLCASSLSLAGSYEQYFGPGTRLTVT.